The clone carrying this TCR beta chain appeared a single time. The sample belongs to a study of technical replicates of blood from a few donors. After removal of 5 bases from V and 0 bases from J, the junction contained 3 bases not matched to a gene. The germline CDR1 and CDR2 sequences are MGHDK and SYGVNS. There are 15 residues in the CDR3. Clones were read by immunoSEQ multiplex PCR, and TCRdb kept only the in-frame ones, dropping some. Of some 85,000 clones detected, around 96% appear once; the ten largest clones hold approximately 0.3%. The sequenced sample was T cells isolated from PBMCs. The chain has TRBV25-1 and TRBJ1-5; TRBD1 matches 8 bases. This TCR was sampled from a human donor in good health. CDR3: CASSPQGDSNQPQHF. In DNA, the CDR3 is TGTGCCAGCAGTCCACAGGGGGATAGCAATCAGCCCCAGCATTTT.